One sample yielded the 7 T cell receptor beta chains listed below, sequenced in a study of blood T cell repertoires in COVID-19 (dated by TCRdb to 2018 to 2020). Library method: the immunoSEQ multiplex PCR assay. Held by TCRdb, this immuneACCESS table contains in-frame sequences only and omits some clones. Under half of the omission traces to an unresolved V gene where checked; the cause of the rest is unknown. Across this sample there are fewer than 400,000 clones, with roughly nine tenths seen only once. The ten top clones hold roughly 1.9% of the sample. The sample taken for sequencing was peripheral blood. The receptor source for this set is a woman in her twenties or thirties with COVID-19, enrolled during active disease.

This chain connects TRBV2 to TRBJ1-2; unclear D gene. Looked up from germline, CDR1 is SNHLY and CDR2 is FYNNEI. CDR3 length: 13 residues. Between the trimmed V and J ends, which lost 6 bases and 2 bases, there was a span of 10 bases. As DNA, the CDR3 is TGTGCCAGCAGGCAGGTTCCGAACTATGGCTACACCTTC. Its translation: CASRQVPNYGYTF.

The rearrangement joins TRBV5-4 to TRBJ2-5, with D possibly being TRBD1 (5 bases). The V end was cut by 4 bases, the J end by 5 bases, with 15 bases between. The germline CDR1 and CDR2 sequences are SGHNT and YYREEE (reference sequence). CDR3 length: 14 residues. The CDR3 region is CASSGGRAGETQYF. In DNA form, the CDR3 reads TGTGCCAGCAGCGGCGGTCGAGCAGGGGAGACCCAGTACTTC.

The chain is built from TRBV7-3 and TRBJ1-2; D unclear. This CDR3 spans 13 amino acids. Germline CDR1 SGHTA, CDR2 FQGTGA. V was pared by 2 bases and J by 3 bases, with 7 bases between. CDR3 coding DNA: TGTGCCAGCAGCTTAGATCGGGACTATGGCTACACCTTC. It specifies CASSLDRDYGYTF.

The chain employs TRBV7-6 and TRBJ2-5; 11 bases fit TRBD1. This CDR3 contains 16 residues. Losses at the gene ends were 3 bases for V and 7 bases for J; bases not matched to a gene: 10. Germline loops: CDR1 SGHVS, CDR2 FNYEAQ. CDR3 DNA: TGTGCCAGCAGCTTCTCAGGGACAGGGGGTCTAGGGACCCAGTACTTC. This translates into CASSFSGTGGLGTQYF.

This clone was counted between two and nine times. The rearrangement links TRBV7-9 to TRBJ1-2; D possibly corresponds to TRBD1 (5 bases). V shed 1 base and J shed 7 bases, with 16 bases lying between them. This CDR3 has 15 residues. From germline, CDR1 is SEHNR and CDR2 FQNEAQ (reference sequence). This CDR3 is CASSLGYVGVAGYTF. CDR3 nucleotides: TGTGCCAGCAGCTTAGGATATGTAGGGGTCGCTGGCTACACCTTC.

The chain's CDR3 is CASSFGLGGGSSMDEQFF. The CDR3 DNA reads TGTGCCAGCAGCTTTGGCTTGGGCGGAGGCTCCTCTATGGATGAGCAGTTCTTC. V usage is TRBV5-6 and J usage is TRBJ2-1; tentative D call: TRBD2 (5 bases). The CDR3 contains 18 residues. V gave up 2 bases and J gave up 8 bases, with 26 bases separating them. Germline CDR1 reads SGHDT; CDR2 reads YYEEEE.

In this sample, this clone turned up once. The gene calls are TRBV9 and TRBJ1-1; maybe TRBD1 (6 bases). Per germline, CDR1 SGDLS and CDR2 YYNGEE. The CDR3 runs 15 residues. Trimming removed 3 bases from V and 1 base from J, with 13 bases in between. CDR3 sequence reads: CASSGGWGRNTEAFF. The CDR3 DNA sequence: TGTGCCAGCAGCGGAGGGTGGGGGCGGAACACTGAAGCTTTCTTT.